The subject of this entry is one T cell receptor (beta chain). The data derive from a study of cytomegalovirus exposure and HLA in healthy donors. Study as a whole: An analysis done earlier identified about 120 million unique TCR beta sequences from about 179 million T cells.

Researchers ran the PCR with 60 Vbeta and 13 Jbeta primers. Original processing notes: In a later analysis, of roughly 73 million unique beta chains, about 12 million appeared in at least two donors. Using immunoSEQ multiplex PCR, the repertoire was profiled, and TCRdb retains in-frame clones only, with some absent. For V, J and clone size, that table is used; D and trimming come from the DNA. The sample includes tens of thousands of clones, about nine tenths of them seen just once. The length of the CDR3 is 13 residues. In germline, CDR1 is KGHSH, CDR2 LQKENI. Trimming removed 3 bases from V and 6 bases from J, with 8 bases in between.

Material for sequencing was PBMCs. The receptor's source is a woman in her thirties or forties in good health and CMV-seropositive. The chain recombines TRBV18 with TRBJ2-2; D perhaps matches TRBD2 (6 bases). The CDR3 is CASSPRGAGELFF. As DNA, the CDR3 is TGTGCCAGCTCACCGCGGGGAGCCGGGGAGCTGTTTTTT.